The next 16 T cell receptor beta chains were all read from a single sample in a study of read filtering for tumor transcriptome and immune sequencing. From 300 to 450 ng of RNA, a library with molecular barcoded alpha/delta and beta/gamma adaptors was made. MiXCR, applied by TCRdb to the reads, yields one record per CDR3 protein. Among roughly 130,000 distinct CDR3 sequences, 10% to 15% were seen once, and the ten largest hold approximately 10%. Sequenced material: a population of CD138-negative cells sorted from bone marrow. These receptors were obtained from a donor over 35 with multiple myeloma.

The chain employs TRBV29-1 and TRBJ2-1, with no clear D. V lost 4 bases and J 9 bases, leaving 10 bases between the germline ends. The germline V gene has CDR1 SQVTM and CDR2 ANQGSEA. This CDR3 region has 11 residues. CDR3 bases: TGCAGCGTTGGGTCTCCCGGTGAGCAGTTCTTC. Translating it yields CSVGSPGEQFF.

This clonotype was picked up many times. V gene TRBV20-1 combines with J gene TRBJ1-1; D possibly corresponds to TRBD1 (5 bases). Deletions cut 6 bases from V and 0 bases from J, with 11 bases between. The CDR3 sequence is 13 residues long. Germline values: CDR1 DFQATT, CDR2 SNEGSKA (reference sequence). The CDR3 DNA follows: TGCAGTGCCAGGAGACAGTTGAACACTGAAGCTTTCTTT. This encodes CSARRQLNTEAFF.

This clonotype was seen only a few times. The CDR3 here is CSARRVGSQETQYF. The CDR3 DNA is TGCAGTGCTAGGAGGGTGGGAAGCCAAGAGACCCAGTACTTC. This rearrangement joins TRBV20-1 to TRBJ2-5, with D perhaps TRBD2 (5 bases). The germline V gene encodes CDR1 DFQATT and CDR2 SNEGSKA (reference sequence). V lost 3 bases and J 1 base, leaving 12 bases between the germline ends. This CDR3 spans 14 amino acids.

Concerning this clonotype itself: A read error may explain this, as a much larger clone is one base away. This chain links TRBV4-1 with TRBJ2-7, with TRBD2 matching over 12 bases. The CDR3 consists of 14 residues. Germline-derived CDR1 and CDR2 are MGHRA and YSYEKL. As DNA, the CDR3 is TGCGCCAGCGGCCAGATGACTAGCGGGGGAGCGTCGTACTTC. This sequence encodes CASGQMTSGGASYF.

J is TRBJ2-3 and V is TRBV7-8, with a tentative D call TRBD2 (7 bases). The CDR3 spans 14 residues. Trimming pared 6 bases from V and 6 bases from J, leaving 16 bases between. Per the germline V gene, CDR1 is SGHVS and CDR2 is FQNEAQ. The CDR3 region has the DNA TGTGCCAGCAGAGAGGGGGGGATCACCGATACGCAGTATTTT. The encoded protein is CASREGGITDTQYF.

This clonotype turned up a few times. A much larger clone lies one base from this, so it may be a read error. The genes are TRBV7-2 and TRBJ2-7; the D gene is possibly TRBD1 (5 bases). The length of the CDR3 is 13 residues. Germline CDR1 is SGHTA and CDR2 is FQGNSA. The DNA for the CDR3 is TGTGCCAGCAACTTAGGGGTAGAATACGAGCAGTACTTC. Residues: CASNLGVEYEQYF.

At least ten counts were recorded for this clonotype. This chain links TRBV6-5 with TRBJ2-5; 7 bases are shared with TRBD1. The trim removed 3 bases at V and 2 bases at J, leaving 9 bases unmatched. The germline V gene has CDR1 MNHEY and CDR2 SVGAGI. CDR3 size: 16 residues. The CDR3 bases are TGTGCCAGCAGTTATACCCTGGACAGGCAGCAAGAGACCCAGTACTTC. It yields the protein CASSYTLDRQQETQYF.

In this sample, this clonotype turned up many times. The chain uses TRBV12-3 or TRBV12-4 and TRBJ2-7, with D tentatively TRBD1 or TRBD2 (7 bases each). Trimming stripped 6 bases from V and 3 bases from J, with 12 bases between. This CDR3 has 13 amino acids. CDR3 residues: CASSTGEGYEQYF. CDR3 nucleotides: TGTGCCAGCAGCACAGGGGAGGGCTACGAGCAGTACTTC.

This clonotype occurred many times. V is TRBV3-1 and J is TRBJ2-3, with D unresolved. The V end lost 1 base, the J end lost 4 bases, and 6 bases lay between the germline ends. In germline, CDR1 is LGHDT, CDR2 YNNKEL (reference sequence). CDR3 length equals 13 residues. The CDR3 loop reads CASSQGGSDTQYF. The CDR3 DNA sequence: TGTGCCAGCAGCCAAGGTGGATCAGATACGCAGTATTTT.

This clonotype was detected ten times or more. The CDR3 DNA reads TGTGCCAGCAGTGGTAATGAAAAACTGTTTTTT. Its protein product is CASSGNEKLFF. This chain links TRBV28 with TRBJ1-4; D uncertain. V lost 5 bases to trimming and J lost 4 bases, with 2 bases between them. CDR1 and CDR2 from the germline V gene are MDHEN and SYDVKM. This CDR3 contains 11 residues.

A note on this clonotype: At one end the junction does not follow the germline gene, possibly because of a read error. The chain employs TRBV7-8 and TRBJ2-4; 15 positions match TRBD2. The CDR3 contains 19 residues. Germline V CDR1 and CDR2: SGHVS, FQNEAQ. CDR3 DNA sequence: TGTACCAGCAGCCGACCGGGACTAGCGGGGGGCCAGGCCAAAAACATTCAGTACTTC. Protein: CTSSRPGLAGGQAKNIQYF.

This clonotype was counted at least ten times. The V and J genes are TRBV6-1 and TRBJ1-5; 7 nucleotides match TRBD1. From germline, CDR1 is MNHNS and CDR2 SASEGT. Losses at the gene ends were 3 bases for V and 4 bases for J; bases not matched to a gene: 3. The CDR3 runs to 14 residues. The CDR3 reads CASSEDRWNQPQHF. The CDR3 DNA is TGTGCCAGCAGTGAGGACAGGTGGAATCAGCCCCAGCATTTT.

This clonotype was seen a single time. With a much larger clone just one base away, this may be a read error. This sequence joins TRBV7-9 and TRBJ2-7, with D possibly called TRBD1 or TRBD2 (6 bases each). The V and J ends lost 5 bases and 2 bases respectively, with 25 bases between them. CDR3 size: 18 residues. The V gene's germline CDR1 is SEHNR and CDR2 FQNEAQ (reference sequence). For the CDR3, the DNA is TGTGCCAGCAGCCCGTTCCGAGGGGGACTGGGGAGGACCTACGAGCAGTACTTC. Amino acid sequence: CASSPFRGGLGRTYEQYF.

This clonotype was seen many times. The chain recombines TRBV29-1 with TRBJ1-2; a possible D gene is TRBD1 (6 bases). This CDR3 has 11 amino acids. CDR1 and CDR2 from the germline V gene are SQVTM and ANQGSEA. V was shortened by 7 bases and J by 8 bases, with 14 bases between the two germline ends. The CDR3 DNA reads TGCAGCGCGGACAGAATTGACGGCTACACCTTC. Translating gives CSADRIDGYTF.

This clonotype was recorded at least ten times. The chain carries TRBV9 and TRBJ2-2; 8 bases agree with TRBD2. V trimming: 2 bases; J trimming: 2 bases; junction bases outside the gene matches: 2. There are 15 residues in the CDR3. Germline CDR1 is SGDLS and CDR2 is YYNGEE. The CDR3 region has the DNA TGTGCCAGCAGCGTCAGCGGGGGTAACACCGGGGAGCTGTTTTTT. Translation gives CASSVSGGNTGELFF.

This clonotype turned up a few times. The V call is TRBV12-3 or TRBV12-4, the J call TRBJ1-4; D is unresolved. V lost 3 bases to trimming and J lost 8 bases, with 10 bases between them. The CDR3 loop spans 13 amino acids. CDR3 bases: TGTGCCAGCAGTTTGTGGACGGGGGAAAAACTGTTTTTT. Encoded protein: CASSLWTGEKLFF.